The 27 T cell receptor beta chains listed next were all sequenced from one sample in a study of CD8 T cells in ankylosing spondylitis. Study-level points and caveats: It appeared that ankylosing spondylitis blood was characterized by a TCR beta motif of under ten highly homologous variants.

TCRdb re-called the 5' RACE reads through MiXCR, storing one row per CDR3 protein. The sample carries approximately 550,000 distinct CDR3 sequences, roughly 13% recorded once. Antigens for these TCRs are unknown. Sequences were obtained from blood, either unsorted or a sorted T cell fraction (not recorded which). The receptors stem from a male donor with ankylosing spondylitis.

DNA of the CDR3: TGCAGTGCTACGGACCTTAATGAGCAGTTCTTC. Encoded protein: CSATDLNEQFF. This chain connects TRBV20-1 to TRBJ2-1; D gene unclear. This CDR3 has 11 residues. From germline, CDR1 is DFQATT and CDR2 SNEGSKA (reference sequence). V lost 4 bases, J lost 7 bases, and 8 bases lay in between.

This clonotype was seen a handful of times. In DNA form, the CDR3 reads TGTGCCAGCAGCTCGTCCCCCTCTAGCACAGATACGCAGTATTTT. It specifies CASSSSPSSTDTQYF. The rearrangement links TRBV5-5 to TRBJ2-3; D gene unclear. CDR3 length equals 15 residues. Trimming stripped 3 bases from V and 0 bases from J, with 11 bases between. CDR1 is SGHKS and CDR2 is YYEKEE in the germline V gene (reference sequence).

The rearrangement joins TRBV23-1 to TRBJ2-2, with a tentative D call TRBD2 (6 bases). TRBV23-1 is identified as an open reading frame with a role that is uncertain. Trimming took 0 bases from V and 4 from J, leaving 15 bases between them. The CDR3 contains 17 residues. DNA for the CDR3: TGCGCCAGCAGTCAATCGATGGCCAGCGGGTCCACCGGGGAGCTGTTTTTT. Protein product: CASSQSMASGSTGELFF.

The chain recombines TRBV20-1 with TRBJ2-2; 7 bases fit TRBD2. This CDR3 contains 15 residues. The J segment lost 1 base and the V segment lost 4 bases, leaving 6 bases of the junction unmatched. The germline gives CDR1 DFQATT, CDR2 SNEGSKA (reference sequence). The CDR3 coding sequence is TGCAGTGCTACGCAGGGCGGGGGGAACACCGGGGAGCTGTTTTTT. It encodes CSATQGGGNTGELFF.

The rearrangement joins TRBV19 to TRBJ2-2, with a weak D call TRBD1 (5 bases). The length of the CDR3 is 13 residues. The ends were cut back, 8 bases at V and 5 bases at J, with 12 bases in the middle. Germline V gives CDR1 LNHDA, CDR2 SQIVND (reference sequence). The CDR3 sequence is CASGAIWTGELFF. The CDR3 coding sequence is TGTGCCAGTGGGGCCATTTGGACCGGGGAGCTGTTTTTT. The whole variable domain, remainder taken from reference TRBV19 and TRBJ2-2, is DGGITQSPKYLFRKEGQNVTLSCEQNLNHDAMYWYRQDPGQGLRLIYYSQIVNDFQKGDIAEGYSVSREKKESFPLTVTSAQKNPTAFYLCASGAIWTGELFFGEGSRLTVL.

There are many counts of this clonotype. The chain combines TRBV7-7 with TRBJ2-4, with 7 bases lining up with TRBD1. The germline V gene encodes CDR1 SSHAT and CDR2 FNYEAQ (reference sequence). Trimming removed 3 bases from V and 0 bases from J; junction bases left unmatched: 8. CDR3 length: 17 amino acids. CDR3 region: CASSFQRGLLAKNIQYF. The CDR3 nucleotides read TGTGCCAGCAGCTTTCAGAGGGGGCTACTAGCCAAAAACATTCAGTACTTC.

This clonotype occurred a few times. The gene calls are TRBV6-2 or TRBV6-3 and TRBJ2-3; D gene uncertain. V was pared by 3 bases and J by 4 bases, with 2 bases between. The CDR3 sequence is 11 residues long. The germline V gene has CDR1 MNHEY and CDR2 SVGEGT. The CDR3 region has the DNA TGTGCCAGCAGTTATCCAGATACGCAGTATTTT. This translates into CASSYPDTQYF.

V gene TRBV3-1 combines with J gene TRBJ1-2; D unresolved. The CDR3 is 14 residues long. V lost 1 base and J 4 bases, leaving 10 bases between the germline ends. Germline CDR1 reads LGHDT; CDR2 reads YNNKEL (reference sequence). DNA of the CDR3: TGTGCCAGCAGCCAAGTTCAATCGGGCTATGGCTACACCTTC. Protein sequence: CASSQVQSGYGYTF.

The chain employs TRBV20-1 and TRBJ2-5, with D perhaps given as TRBD1 or TRBD2 (5 bases each). This CDR3 has 15 residues. The V gene's germline CDR1 is DFQATT and CDR2 SNEGSKA (reference sequence). Trimming took 2 bases from V and 4 from J, leaving 17 bases between them. The CDR3 spells CSARNGDGAAETQYF. CDR3 coding DNA: TGCAGTGCTAGAAATGGGGACGGTGCCGCAGAGACCCAGTACTTC.

The chain uses TRBV4-1 and TRBJ1-5; 7 positions agree with TRBD1. The ends lost 5 bases at V and 2 bases at J; junction bases unmatched: 6. This CDR3 region has 15 residues. The germline CDR1 and CDR2 sequences are MGHRA and YSYEKL. CDR3 coding DNA: TGCGCCAGCAGCGCTCAGGGGGTAGGCAATCAGCCCCAGCATTTT. The encoded protein is CASSAQGVGNQPQHF.

This clonotype was observed a few times. The rearrangement uses TRBV6-5 and TRBJ2-5; 11 bases are a match to TRBD2. CDR3 size: 17 residues. V shed 2 bases and J 5 bases; nucleotides not matched to a gene: 10. Germline values: CDR1 MNHEY, CDR2 SVGAGI. DNA of the CDR3: TGTGCCAGCAGTTACGGGATTACTAGCGGGAGCCGTGAGACCCAGTACTTC. Translated: CASSYGITSGSRETQYF.

This clonotype was counted only a few times. V gene TRBV24-1 combines with J gene TRBJ2-3; 12 nucleotides align to TRBD2. V gave up 5 bases and J gave up 0 bases; unmatched junction bases: 8. The CDR3 is made up of 18 amino acids. Looked up from germline, CDR1 is KGHDR and CDR2 is SFDVKD. CDR3 sequence (DNA): TGTGCCACCAGTGCCCTGGGGACTAGCGGGTTTAGCACAGATACGCAGTATTTT. Its translation is CATSALGTSGFSTDTQYF.

The chain recombines TRBV7-2 with TRBJ2-7, with D tentatively TRBD1 (6 bases). Trimming shortened V by 5 bases and J by 0 bases, and 14 bases separated the two germline ends. The CDR3 covers 15 residues. Germline CDR1 reads SGHTA; CDR2 reads FQGNSA. CDR3 sequence: CASSQGLAPSYEQYF. The CDR3 DNA is TGTGCCAGCAGCCAGGGGCTAGCACCCTCCTACGAGCAGTACTTC.

This clonotype was found a few times. This chain uses TRBV5-1 with TRBJ2-3; 7 bases are shared with TRBD1. With the DNA end fitting TRBJ1-5 better, the J assignment may be wrong. Germline V CDR1 and CDR2: SGHRS, YFSETQ. CDR3 size: 15 residues. The CDR3 sequence is CASSLENSGTDTQHF. For the CDR3, the DNA is TGCGCCAGCAGCTTGGAGAATAGCGGGACAGATACGCAGCATTTT.

The chain uses TRBV7-2 and TRBJ2-1; no definite D call. In germline, CDR1 is SGHTA, CDR2 FQGNSA. Between the trimmed V and J ends, which lost 1 base and 10 bases, there was a span of 8 bases. CDR3 length equals 12 residues. Here the CDR3 reads CASSLVNLEQFF. CDR3 nucleotide sequence: TGTGCCAGCAGCTTAGTAAACCTAGAGCAGTTCTTC.

V is TRBV27 and J is TRBJ1-5, with a weak D call TRBD1 (6 bases). The V gene's germline CDR1 is MNHEY and CDR2 SMNVEV (reference sequence). The CDR3 consists of 16 residues. The germline V and J ends were trimmed by 0 bases and 7 bases, with 16 bases remaining between them. The chain's CDR3 is CASSLSGGRIGQPQHF. For the CDR3, the DNA is TGTGCCAGCAGTTTATCGGGGGGGCGCATAGGACAGCCCCAGCATTTT.

This chain links TRBV20-1 with TRBJ2-1; 10 nucleotides line up with TRBD2. Germline V lookup: CDR1 DFQATT, CDR2 SNEGSKA (reference sequence). J gave up 3 bases and V 8 bases, and 10 bases lay outside the gene matches. This CDR3 spans 15 amino acids. The CDR3 loop reads CSTSASGSHYNEQFF. Written as DNA, the CDR3 is TGCAGTACCTCGGCTAGCGGGAGCCACTACAATGAGCAGTTCTTC.

This clonotype was seen only a few times. This chain joins TRBV4-2 and TRBJ2-7; D not resolved. V was trimmed by 1 base and J by 10 bases, leaving 11 bases between them. The germline V gene encodes CDR1 LGHNA and CDR2 YNFKEQ. CDR3 length: 12 amino acids. CDR3 coding DNA: TGTGCCAGCAGCCAAGTTAGTGCGGCTCAGTACTTC. Its protein is CASSQVSAAQYF.

The chain employs TRBV7-9 and TRBJ1-4, with 8 bases lining up with TRBD1. Germline V gene sequence: CDR1 SEHNR, CDR2 FQNEAQ (reference sequence). The J segment lost 7 bases and the V segment lost 2 bases, leaving 6 bases of the junction unmatched. The CDR3 length is 15 residues. CDR3 coding DNA: TGTGCCAGCAGCTTACGACAGGGGTATCGTGAAAAACTGTTTTTT. This encodes CASSLRQGYREKLFF.

This clonotype was counted only a few times. This chain's CDR3 is CSARRGGSGTGELFF. In nucleotides, the CDR3 is TGCAGTGCAAGGAGAGGCGGGAGTGGGACCGGGGAGCTGTTTTTT. The chain has TRBV20-1 and TRBJ2-2; 7 bases agree with TRBD2. Germline values: CDR1 DFQATT, CDR2 SNEGSKA (reference sequence). Germline trimming cut 6 bases from V and 5 bases from J; bases unmatched to any gene: 12. The CDR3 consists of 15 residues.

At least ten counts were recorded for this clonotype. The genes are TRBV24-1 and TRBJ2-1; 7 positions agree with TRBD2. Germline values: CDR1 KGHDR, CDR2 SFDVKD. With V trimmed by 9 bases and J by 16 bases, 11 bases remained unmatched. CDR3 length: 11 amino acids. The CDR3 nucleotides are TGTGCCACCGGGACCGGACTAGGTTACTTCTTC. Residues: CATGTGLGYFF.

V and J are TRBV15 and TRBJ2-1, with 12 nucleotides matching TRBD2. This CDR3 comprises 19 residues. Germline lookup yields CDR1 LNHNV and CDR2 YYDKDF (reference sequence). The V and J ends lost 0 bases and 7 bases, in that order; junction bases with no gene match: 13. In DNA, the CDR3 is TGTGCCACCAGCAGAGAAACCCCTCGGACTAGCGGGAATAGGAATGAGCAGTTCTTC. It encodes CATSRETPRTSGNRNEQFF.

CDR3 nucleotides: TGTGCCAGCAGTCCTCGACAGGGACGCACCGGGGAGCTGTTTTTT. Translated: CASSPRQGRTGELFF. This chain uses TRBV12-3 or TRBV12-4 with TRBJ2-2; TRBD1 matches 7 bases. The CDR3 is 15 amino acids. The junction had 7 bases not matched to a gene; V was cut back by 5 bases and J by 4 bases.

The chain recombines TRBV7-2 with TRBJ2-3; tentatively, D is TRBD2 (5 bases). The CDR3 is 14 amino acids. CDR1 is SGHTA, CDR2 FQGNSA, per germline. Trimming removed 5 bases from V and 1 base from J, with 10 bases in between. CDR3 sequence (DNA): TGTGCCAGCAGCCCCCGAGCGGGCACAGATACGCAGTATTTT. The encoded protein is CASSPRAGTDTQYF.

This clonotype has more than one count but fewer than ten. The chain has TRBV30 and TRBJ2-7, with a weak D call TRBD1 (6 bases). CDR3 length equals 15 residues. Trimming removed 1 base at V and 2 bases at J, with 15 bases between. Germline V gene data show CDR1 as GTSNPN and CDR2 as SVGIG (reference sequence). In nucleotides, the CDR3 is TGTGCCTGGAGTGAAGCCACCAGGGGCCCCTACGAGCAGTACGTC. Protein product: CAWSEATRGPYEQYV.

The CDR3 loop reads CASSLKGLAGDTGELFF. Written as DNA, the CDR3 is TGTGCCAGCAGTTTGAAGGGACTAGCGGGAGACACCGGGGAGCTGTTTTTT. The rearrangement joins TRBV7-2 to TRBJ2-2; 14 bases agree with TRBD2. Germline-derived CDR1 and CDR2 are SGHTA and FQGNSA. This CDR3 region has 17 residues. Losses at the gene ends were 6 bases for V and 3 bases for J; bases not matched to a gene: 6.

This clonotype has a count of ten or more. V gene TRBV5-6 combines with J gene TRBJ2-7; 10 nucleotides align to TRBD2. The V segment lost 2 bases and the J segment 4 bases; nucleotides outside the gene matches: 3. Per the germline V gene, CDR1 is SGHDT and CDR2 is YYEEEE. The CDR3 has 14 amino acids. The CDR3 sequence is CASSFALAGYEQYV. The CDR3 DNA reads TGTGCCAGCAGCTTTGCACTAGCGGGGTACGAGCAGTACGTC.